These 10 T cell receptor beta chains came from one sample sequenced in a study of T cell repertoires in cytomegalovirus infection. For these TCRs, the target antigens are not known. TCRdb analysed the reads with MiXCR anew, one entry per CDR3 protein. The table includes 110,000 or so distinct CDR3 sequences, 30% detected once. This specimen consisted of CD8+ T cells from cultured PBMCs, obtained from culture after CMV antigen stimulation. These receptors originate from a human donor in good health (CMV status not recorded). Some clones in this sample may be carry-over from other donors' samples.

There are many counts of this clonotype. The rearrangement links TRBV6-1 to TRBJ2-5; D is perhaps TRBD2 (6 bases). V lost 0 bases to trimming and J lost 0 bases, with 20 bases between them. The CDR3 is 19 amino acids. Germline assignment: CDR1 MNHNS and CDR2 SASEGT. CDR3 sequence (DNA): TGTGCCAGCAGTGAAGCGCGGGGACCAAAGGCCCCCCACCAAGAGACCCAGTACTTC. The encoded protein is CASSEARGPKAPHQETQYF.

This sequence joins TRBV6-6 and TRBJ2-5; 9 positions agree with TRBD1. Per the germline V gene, CDR1 is MNHNY and CDR2 is SVGAGI (reference sequence). The CDR3 is made up of 12 amino acids. V lost 8 bases to trimming and J lost 4 bases; unmatched junction nucleotides: 2. CDR3 nucleotides: TGTGCCAGCCACAGGGGGCTAGAGACCCAGTACTTC. Translating it yields CASHRGLETQYF.

The rearrangement links TRBV7-2 to TRBJ2-7; either TRBD1 or TRBD2 may fit D (6 bases each). CDR1 is SGHTA and CDR2 is FQGNSA in the germline V gene. This CDR3 region has 16 residues. Trimming removed 0 bases from V and 1 base from J, with 13 bases in between. The CDR3 protein is CASSLALGGSSYEQYF. CDR3 coding DNA: TGTGCCAGCAGCTTAGCGCTGGGGGGCTCTTCCTACGAGCAGTACTTC.

The sample holds many counts of this clonotype. The chain employs TRBV7-2 and TRBJ2-5, with no clear D. CDR1 is SGHTA, CDR2 FQGNSA, per germline. Trimming took off 3 bases at V and 6 bases at J, with 17 bases between the two ends. The CDR3 covers 15 residues. CDR3 loop: CASSFGVTVGKTQYF. The CDR3 coding sequence is TGTGCCAGCAGCTTCGGCGTCACAGTCGGAAAGACCCAGTACTTC. The full variable domain, rest sourced from reference TRBV7-2 and TRBJ2-5, is GAGVSQSPSNKVTEKGKDVELRCDPISGHTALYWYRQSLGQGLEFLIYFQGNSAPDKSGLPSDRFSAERTGGSVSTLTIQRTQQEDSAVYLCASSFGVTVGKTQYFGPGTRLLVL.

This clonotype was seen at least ten times. The chain is built from TRBV7-8 and TRBJ2-7, with D possibly being TRBD2 (6 bases). The CDR3 covers 15 residues. The germline V and J ends were trimmed by 7 bases and 3 bases, with 19 bases remaining between them. CDR1 and CDR2 from the germline V gene are SGHVS and FQNEAQ. The CDR3 reads CASTMVGGTDYEQYF. The CDR3 nucleotides are TGTGCCAGCACCATGGTCGGGGGTACGGACTACGAGCAGTACTTC.

This clonotype was observed a handful of times. V and J are TRBV12-3 or TRBV12-4 and TRBJ2-5, with a weak D call TRBD1 (5 bases). Trimming took off 5 bases at V and 2 bases at J, with 9 bases between the two ends. The CDR3 spans 13 residues. The CDR3: CASSIRVQETQYF. The CDR3 DNA sequence: TGTGCCAGCAGTATCAGGGTTCAAGAGACCCAGTACTTC.

DNA for the CDR3: TGTGCCAGCACGGCTGGCTCTGGGGCCAACGTCCTGACTTTC. This translates into CASTAGSGANVLTF. The chain uses TRBV27 and TRBJ2-6; D call uncertain. With 7 bases removed from V and 0 bases from J, the gap between germline ends came to 7 bases. The CDR3 consists of 14 residues. The germline CDR1 and CDR2 sequences are MNHEY and SMNVEV (reference sequence).

This clonotype was seen only a few times. The rearrangement uses TRBV10-2 and TRBJ2-5; 8 bases map to TRBD2. The CDR3 runs 15 residues. Trimming removed 3 bases from V and 5 bases from J; junction bases left unmatched: 8. The V gene's germline CDR1 is WSHSY and CDR2 SAAADI. The CDR3 spells CASSDGTSPRETQYF. The CDR3 DNA is TGCGCCAGCAGTGACGGGACTAGTCCTCGGGAGACCCAGTACTTC.

The gene calls are TRBV6-2 or TRBV6-3 and TRBJ1-5, with a tentative D call TRBD1 (6 bases). Deletions cut 6 bases from V and 0 bases from J, with 18 bases between. The CDR3 loop spans 17 amino acids. Germline CDR1 MNHEY, CDR2 SVGEGT. CDR3 coding DNA: TGTGCCAGCAGCTCCGGGTCTGCCAGGGGTAGCAATCAGCCCCAGCATTTT. Translating gives CASSSGSARGSNQPQHF.

The chain carries TRBV6-1 and TRBJ1-1; D is ambiguous. Germline values: CDR1 MNHNS, CDR2 SASEGT. The germline V and J ends were trimmed by 5 bases and 1 base, with 14 bases remaining between them. The CDR3 runs to 15 residues. The CDR3 spells CASSYNPTANTEAFF. In DNA, the CDR3 is TGTGCCAGCAGTTATAACCCCACGGCGAACACTGAAGCTTTCTTT.